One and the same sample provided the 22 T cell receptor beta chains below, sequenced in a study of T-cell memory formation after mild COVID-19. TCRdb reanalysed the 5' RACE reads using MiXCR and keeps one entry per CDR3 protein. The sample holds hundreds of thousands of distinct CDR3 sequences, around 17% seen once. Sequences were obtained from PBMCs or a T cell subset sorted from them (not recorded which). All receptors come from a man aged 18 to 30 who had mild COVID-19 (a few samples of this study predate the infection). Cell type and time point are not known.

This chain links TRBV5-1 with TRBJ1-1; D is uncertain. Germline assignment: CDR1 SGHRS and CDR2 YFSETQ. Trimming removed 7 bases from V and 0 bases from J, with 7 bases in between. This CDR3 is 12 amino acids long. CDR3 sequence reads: CASGYVNTEAFF. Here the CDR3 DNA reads TGCGCCAGCGGGTACGTGAACACTGAAGCTTTCTTT.

The CDR3 spells CSASADTQYF. The CDR3 DNA reads as TGCAGTGCTAGCGCGGATACGCAGTATTTT. V gene TRBV20-1 combines with J gene TRBJ2-3; D remains unclear. Germline V CDR1 and CDR2: DFQATT, SNEGSKA (reference sequence). Trimming removed 3 bases from V and 6 bases from J, with 4 bases in between. CDR3 length: 10 residues.

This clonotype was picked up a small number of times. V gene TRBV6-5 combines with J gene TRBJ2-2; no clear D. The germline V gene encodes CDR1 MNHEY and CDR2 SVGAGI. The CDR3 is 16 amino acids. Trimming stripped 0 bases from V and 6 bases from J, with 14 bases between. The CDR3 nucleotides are TGTGCCAGCAGTTACTCTACGGCTGTTCTATCCGGGGAGCTGTTTTTT. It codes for CASSYSTAVLSGELFF.

In DNA, the CDR3 is TGCGCCAGCAGCCCAGACGGACATCGCGAGCAGTACTTC. Its protein product is CASSPDGHREQYF. The V and J genes are TRBV4-3 and TRBJ2-7; possibly TRBD1 for D (5 bases). V dropped 4 bases and J dropped 6 bases, with 13 bases sitting between them. CDR1 is LGHNA, CDR2 YSLEER, per germline. The CDR3 has 13 amino acids.

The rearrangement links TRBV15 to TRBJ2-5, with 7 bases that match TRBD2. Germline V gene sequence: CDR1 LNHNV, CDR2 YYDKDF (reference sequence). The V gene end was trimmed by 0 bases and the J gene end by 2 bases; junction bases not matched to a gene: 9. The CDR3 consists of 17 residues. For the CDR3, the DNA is TGTGCCACCAGCAGAGATGGGCCGGGAGGAACACAAGAGACCCAGTACTTC. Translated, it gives CATSRDGPGGTQETQYF.

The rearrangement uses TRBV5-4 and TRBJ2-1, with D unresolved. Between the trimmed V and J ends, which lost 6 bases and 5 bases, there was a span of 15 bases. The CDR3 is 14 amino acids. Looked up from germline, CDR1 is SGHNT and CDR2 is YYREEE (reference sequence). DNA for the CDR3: TGTGCCAGCATCTTATCGACAAACCACAATGAGCAGTTCTTC. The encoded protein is CASILSTNHNEQFF.

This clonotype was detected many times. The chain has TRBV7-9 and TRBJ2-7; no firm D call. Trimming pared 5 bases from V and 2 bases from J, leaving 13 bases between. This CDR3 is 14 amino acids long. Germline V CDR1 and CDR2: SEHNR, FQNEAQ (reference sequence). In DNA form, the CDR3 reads TGTGCCAGCAGCCCCGCGACCTGGCCCTACGAGCAGTACGTC. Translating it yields CASSPATWPYEQYV.

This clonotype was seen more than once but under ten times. CDR3 residues: CASRGQGDQPQHF. CDR3 bases: TGTGCCAGCAGGGGACAGGGCGATCAGCCCCAGCATTTT. The genes are TRBV12-3 or TRBV12-4 and TRBJ1-5; 9 bases match TRBD1. J was trimmed by 5 bases and V by 6 bases; bases with no gene match: 2. There are 13 residues in the CDR3.

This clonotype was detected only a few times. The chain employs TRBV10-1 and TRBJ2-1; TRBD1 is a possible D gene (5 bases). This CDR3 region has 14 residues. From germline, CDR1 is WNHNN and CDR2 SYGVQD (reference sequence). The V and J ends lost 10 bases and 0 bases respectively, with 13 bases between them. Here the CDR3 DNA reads TGCGCCACTTCCAAAGGGGTCTCCTACAATGAGCAGTTCTTC. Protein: CATSKGVSYNEQFF.

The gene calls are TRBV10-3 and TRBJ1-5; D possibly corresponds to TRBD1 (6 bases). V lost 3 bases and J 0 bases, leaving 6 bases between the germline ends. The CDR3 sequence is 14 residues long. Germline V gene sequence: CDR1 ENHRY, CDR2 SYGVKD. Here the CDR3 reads CAISEQGSNQPQHF. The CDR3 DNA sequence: TGTGCCATCAGTGAACAGGGTAGCAATCAGCCCCAGCATTTT.

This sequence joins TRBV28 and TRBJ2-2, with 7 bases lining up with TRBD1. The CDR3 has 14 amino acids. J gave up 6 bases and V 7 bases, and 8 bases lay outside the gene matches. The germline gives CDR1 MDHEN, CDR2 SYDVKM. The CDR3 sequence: CASNRQGSAGELFF. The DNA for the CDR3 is TGTGCCAGCAACAGACAGGGCTCCGCCGGGGAGCTGTTTTTT.

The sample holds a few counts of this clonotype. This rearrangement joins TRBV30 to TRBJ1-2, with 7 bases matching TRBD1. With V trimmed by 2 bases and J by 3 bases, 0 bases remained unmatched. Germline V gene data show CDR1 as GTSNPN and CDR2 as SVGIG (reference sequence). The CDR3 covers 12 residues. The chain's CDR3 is CAWSQGDYGYTF. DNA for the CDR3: TGTGCCTGGAGTCAGGGGGACTATGGCTACACCTTC.

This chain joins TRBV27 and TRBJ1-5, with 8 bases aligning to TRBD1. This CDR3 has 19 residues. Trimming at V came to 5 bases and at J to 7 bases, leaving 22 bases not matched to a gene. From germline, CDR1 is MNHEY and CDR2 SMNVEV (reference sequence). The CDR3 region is CASSPGQGRAKMVRQPQHF. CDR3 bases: TGTGCCAGCAGTCCCGGACAGGGAAGGGCTAAGATGGTAAGACAGCCCCAGCATTTT.

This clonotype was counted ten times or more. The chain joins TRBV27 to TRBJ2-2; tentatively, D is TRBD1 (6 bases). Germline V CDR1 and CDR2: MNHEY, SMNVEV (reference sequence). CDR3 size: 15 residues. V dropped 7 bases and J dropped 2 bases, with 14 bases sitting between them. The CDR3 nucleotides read TGTGCCAGCACCCCTCAGGGACACAACACCGGGGAGCTGTTTTTT. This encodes CASTPQGHNTGELFF.

The CDR3 region is CASSLGIGTSGVSSYEQYV. The CDR3 nucleotides read TGTGCCAGCAGCTTAGGGATCGGGACTAGCGGGGTGAGCTCCTACGAGCAGTACGTC. The chain joins TRBV7-2 to TRBJ2-7, with 13 nucleotides matching TRBD2. Germline lookup yields CDR1 SGHTA and CDR2 FQGNSA. The CDR3 is 19 amino acids. The V and J ends lost 1 base and 0 bases, in that order; junction bases with no gene match: 9.

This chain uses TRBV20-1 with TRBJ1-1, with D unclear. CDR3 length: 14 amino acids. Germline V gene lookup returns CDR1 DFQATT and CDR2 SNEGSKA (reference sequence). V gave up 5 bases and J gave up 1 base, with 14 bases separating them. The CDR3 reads CSAGDHVGNTEAFF. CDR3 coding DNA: TGCAGTGCTGGGGATCACGTCGGGAACACTGAAGCTTTCTTT.

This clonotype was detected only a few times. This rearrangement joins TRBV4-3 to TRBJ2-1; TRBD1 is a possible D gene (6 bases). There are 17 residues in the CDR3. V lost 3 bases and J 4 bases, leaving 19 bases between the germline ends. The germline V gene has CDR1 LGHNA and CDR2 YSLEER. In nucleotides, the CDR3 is TGCGCCAGCAGCCAGGGGGCGGCTCCATTCGCATACAATGAGCAGTTCTTC. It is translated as CASSQGAAPFAYNEQFF.

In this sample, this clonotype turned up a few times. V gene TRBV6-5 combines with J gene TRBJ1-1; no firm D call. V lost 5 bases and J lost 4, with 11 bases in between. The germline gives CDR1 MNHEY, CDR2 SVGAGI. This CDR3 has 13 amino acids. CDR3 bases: TGTGCCAGCAGTCCAAATCGGTTCACTGAAGCTTTCTTT. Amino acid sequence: CASSPNRFTEAFF.

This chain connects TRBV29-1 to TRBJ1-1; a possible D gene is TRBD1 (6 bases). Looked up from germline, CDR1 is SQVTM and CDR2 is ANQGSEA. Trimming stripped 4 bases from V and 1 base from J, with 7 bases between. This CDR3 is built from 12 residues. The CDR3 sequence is CSVGQENTEAFF. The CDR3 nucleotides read TGCAGCGTTGGACAGGAGAACACTGAAGCTTTCTTT.

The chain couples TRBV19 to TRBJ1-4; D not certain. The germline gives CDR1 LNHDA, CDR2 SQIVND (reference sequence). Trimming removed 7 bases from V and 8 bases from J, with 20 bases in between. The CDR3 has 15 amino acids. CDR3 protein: CASTSKTDRGEKLFF. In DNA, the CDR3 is TGTGCCAGTACCTCCAAGACCGACCGAGGCGAAAAACTGTTTTTT.

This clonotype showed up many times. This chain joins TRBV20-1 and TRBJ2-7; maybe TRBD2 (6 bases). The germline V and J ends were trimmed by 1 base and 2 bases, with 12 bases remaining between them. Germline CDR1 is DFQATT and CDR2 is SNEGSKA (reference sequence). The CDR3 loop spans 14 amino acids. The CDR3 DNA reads TGCAGTGCTAGAGCGGGACTGCCGACCTACGAGCAGTACTTC. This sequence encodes CSARAGLPTYEQYF.

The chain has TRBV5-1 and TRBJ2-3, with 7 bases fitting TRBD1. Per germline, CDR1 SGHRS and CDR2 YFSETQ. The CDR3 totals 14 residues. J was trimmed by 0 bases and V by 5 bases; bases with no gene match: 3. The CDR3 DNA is TGCGCCAGCAGGGTGGGACAGAGCACAGATACGCAGTATTTT. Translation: CASRVGQSTDTQYF.